This TCR beta chain was sequenced in a study of control samples from healthy donors and cancer patients. The table came from immunoSEQ multiplex PCR; TCRdb's copy has only in-frame clones and leaves some out. Here the sample spans tens of thousands of clones, over 75% being singletons. The germline V and J ends were trimmed by 4 bases and 4 bases, with 7 bases remaining between them. CDR1 and CDR2 from the germline V gene are SGHRS and YFSETQ. This CDR3 comprises 12 residues. The sequenced sample was blood. The chain uses TRBV5-1 and TRBJ2-3, with D unresolved. This TCR was sampled from a man between 45 and 60 years old in good health. DNA for the CDR3: TGCGCCAGCAGCCCTGTTGCAGATACGCAGTATTTT. As protein: CASSPVADTQYF. Full variable domain (outside the CDR3, taken from reference TRBV5-1 and TRBJ2-3): KAGVTQTPRYLIKTRGQQVTLSCSPISGHRSVSWYQQTPGQGLQFLFEYFSETQRNKGNFPGRFSGRQFSNSRSEMNVSTLELGDSALYLCASSPVADTQYFGPGTRLTVL.